The 18 T cell receptor beta chains below all came from one sample that was sequenced in a study of technical replicates of blood from a handful of donors. The assay was immunoSEQ multiplex PCR, and TCRdb's table has in-frame clones only and misses some. The profile covers 79,000 or so clones, with around 92% appearing a single time and roughly 0.36% taken by the ten largest. Sequenced sample: T cells isolated from PBMCs. These receptors were taken from a human donor in good health.

The CDR3 here is CASSSVVEQFF. The CDR3 coding sequence is TGTGCCAGCAGCTCTGTTGTCGAGCAGTTCTTC. The rearrangement joins TRBV11-1 to TRBJ2-1; D is undetermined. Germline values: CDR1 SGHAT, CDR2 FQDESV (reference sequence). Trimming pared 4 bases from V and 10 bases from J, leaving 8 bases between. The CDR3 consists of 11 residues. The variable domain in full, completed from reference TRBV11-1 and TRBJ2-1, reads EAEVAQSPRYKITEKSQAVAFWCDPISGHATLYWYRQILGQGPELLVQFQDESVVDDSQLPKDRFSAERLKGVDSTLKIQPAELGDSAMYLCASSSVVEQFFGPGTRLTVL.

This chain links TRBV28 with TRBJ2-3, with D uncertain. CDR3 size: 16 residues. Germline assignment: CDR1 MDHEN and CDR2 SYDVKM. The V end lost 6 bases, the J end lost 1 base, and 17 bases lay between the germline ends. CDR3 loop: CASRDNSAPRTDTQYF. In DNA form, the CDR3 reads TGTGCCAGCAGAGACAACAGTGCTCCCCGCACAGATACGCAGTATTTT.

This clone has just one count. This rearrangement joins TRBV7-8 to TRBJ2-3, with TRBD1 matching 8 bases. Germline V lookup: CDR1 SGHVS, CDR2 FQNEAQ. V lost 5 bases, J lost 6 bases, and 13 bases stayed unmatched. The CDR3 extends over 16 amino acids. In DNA form, the CDR3 reads TGTGCCAGCAGCCAACCTTCGGCAGGGGGCATGGATACGCAGTATTTT. Protein sequence: CASSQPSAGGMDTQYF.

This clone appeared a few times. V gene TRBV5-1 combines with J gene TRBJ1-2, with 7 bases matching TRBD1. The CDR3 is made up of 14 amino acids. Trimming took 0 bases from V and 6 from J; bases not matched to a gene: 5. Germline V gives CDR1 SGHRS, CDR2 YFSETQ. The CDR3 DNA is TGCGCCAGCAGCTTGGCCAGGGGGGATAATGGCTACACCTTC. Translation gives CASSLARGDNGYTF.

This chain links TRBV7-8 with TRBJ2-7; 13 positions agree with TRBD2. V gave up 4 bases and J gave up 5 bases; unmatched junction bases: 8. Germline V CDR1 and CDR2: SGHVS, FQNEAQ. The CDR3 runs to 16 residues. For the CDR3, the DNA is TGTGCCAGCAGCTCTACTAGCGGGAGGGCCATTGACGAGCAGTACTTC. It encodes CASSSTSGRAIDEQYF. The whole variable domain, filled in from reference TRBV7-8 and TRBJ2-7, reads GAGVSQSPRYKVAKRGQDVALRCDPISGHVSLFWYQQALGQGPEFLTYFQNEAQLDKSGLPSDRFFAERPEGSVSTLKIQRTQQEDSAVYLCASSSTSGRAIDEQYFGPGTRLTVT.

The chain recombines TRBV2 with TRBJ1-4; D is perhaps TRBD1 (6 bases). Trimming cost V 6 bases and J 7 bases, with 9 bases left between them. Germline V CDR1 and CDR2: SNHLY, FYNNEI. The length of the CDR3 is 12 residues. CDR3 nucleotides: TGTGCCAGCAGCTCGGACAGTGAAAAACTGTTTTTT. Translation: CASSSDSEKLFF.

The chain has TRBV28 and TRBJ1-5, with TRBD1 matching over 10 bases. Germline V lookup: CDR1 MDHEN, CDR2 SYDVKM. V trimming: 3 bases; J trimming: 6 bases; junction bases outside the gene matches: 2. The CDR3 contains 14 residues. The CDR3 protein is CASSLGTGAQPQHF. CDR3 nucleotides: TGTGCCAGCAGTTTGGGGACAGGGGCTCAGCCCCAGCATTTT.

In its sample, this clone was seen once. V usage is TRBV30 and J usage is TRBJ2-1; a possible D gene is TRBD2 (5 bases). The CDR3 sequence is 13 residues long. The germline gives CDR1 GTSNPN, CDR2 SVGIG (reference sequence). Trimming left V 0 bases short and J 8 bases short, with 11 bases between. The CDR3 sequence is CAWSVAVVDEQFF. The CDR3 DNA reads TGTGCCTGGAGTGTAGCGGTAGTGGATGAGCAGTTCTTC.

This clone was picked up a small number of times. This chain links TRBV15 with TRBJ2-1; 9 positions agree with TRBD2. The CDR3 totals 17 residues. V lost 5 bases to trimming and J lost 5 bases; unmatched junction nucleotides: 13. The germline gives CDR1 LNHNV, CDR2 YYDKDF (reference sequence). The CDR3 region is CATSSELWAGGDNEQFF. The CDR3 coding sequence is TGTGCCACCAGCTCGGAGTTATGGGCGGGAGGGGACAATGAGCAGTTCTTC. Full variable domain (rest looked up from reference TRBV15 and TRBJ2-1): DAMVIQNPRYQVTQFGKPVTLSCSQTLNHNVMYWYQQKSSQAPKLLFHYYDKDFNNEADTPDNFQSRRPNTSFCFLDIRSPGLGDTAMYLCATSSELWAGGDNEQFFGPGTRLTVL.

The rearrangement links TRBV2 to TRBJ2-7; TRBD1 agrees at 7 bases. This CDR3 contains 13 residues. Germline CDR1 is SNHLY and CDR2 is FYNNEI. After removal of 7 bases from V and 2 bases from J, the junction contained 5 bases not matched to a gene. This CDR3 is CASTEGQAYEQYF. The DNA for the CDR3 is TGTGCCAGCACCGAAGGACAGGCCTACGAGCAGTACTTC.

The V and J genes are TRBV10-3 and TRBJ2-5, with TRBD2 matching over 10 bases. Trimming removed 4 bases from V and 6 bases from J; junction bases left unmatched: 8. CDR3 length: 15 residues. Germline V gives CDR1 ENHRY, CDR2 SYGVKD. Here the CDR3 reads CAISGSGRLTKTQYF. In DNA form, the CDR3 reads TGTGCCATCAGTGGTAGCGGGAGGCTAACAAAGACCCAGTACTTC.

The chain carries TRBV5-4 and TRBJ2-1, with D possibly being TRBD2 (5 bases). Trimming left V 1 base short and J 8 bases short, with 13 bases between. The CDR3 is made up of 14 amino acids. Germline-derived CDR1 and CDR2 are SGHNT and YYREEE (reference sequence). The chain's CDR3 is CASSLLMERHEQFF. The CDR3 coding sequence is TGTGCCAGCAGCTTGCTAATGGAGCGGCATGAGCAGTTCTTC.

This clone was seen once. V and J are TRBV9 and TRBJ2-7; 7 positions match TRBD2. With 3 bases clipped from V and 3 bases from J, the junction kept 6 bases outside the gene matches. This CDR3 is 14 amino acids long. Germline values: CDR1 SGDLS, CDR2 YYNGEE. The CDR3 loop reads CASSEEGGSYEQYF. The DNA of the CDR3 is TGTGCCAGCAGCGAGGAGGGCGGGAGCTACGAGCAGTACTTC.

The genes are TRBV7-2 and TRBJ2-7; 8 bases are a match to TRBD2. The V gene's germline CDR1 is SGHTA and CDR2 FQGNSA. The CDR3 is 14 residues long. The J segment lost 5 bases and the V segment lost 6 bases, leaving 9 bases of the junction unmatched. CDR3 region: CASRPSGSVHEQYF. The CDR3, as DNA: TGTGCCAGCAGGCCTAGCGGGTCGGTCCACGAGCAGTACTTC.

The rearrangement links TRBV10-3 to TRBJ2-3, with D possibly matching TRBD2 (6 bases). V was pared by 4 bases and J by 2 bases, with 7 bases between. Per germline, CDR1 ENHRY and CDR2 SYGVKD. CDR3 length equals 13 residues. CDR3 coding DNA: TGTGCCATCAGTGGGAGGGACACAGATACGCAGTATTTT. This codes for CAISGRDTDTQYF.

The chain links TRBV5-4 to TRBJ2-5; 7 nucleotides align to TRBD1. Germline V gene data show CDR1 as SGHNT and CDR2 as YYREEE (reference sequence). This CDR3 has 15 residues. J was trimmed by 2 bases and V by 1 base; bases with no gene match: 5. The CDR3 DNA reads TGTGCCAGCAGCTTGAGGGGGCGCGGACAAGAGACCCAGTACTTC. It translates to CASSLRGRGQETQYF. The complete variable domain, with remaining parts taken from reference TRBV5-4 and TRBJ2-5, reads ETGVTQSPTHLIKTRGQQVTLRCSSQSGHNTVSWYQQALGQGPQFIFQYYREEENGRGNFPPRFSGLQFPNYSSELNVNALELDDSALYLCASSLRGRGQETQYFGPGTRLLVL.

The chain is built from TRBV27 and TRBJ2-6; 7 positions match TRBD1. CDR1 is MNHEY and CDR2 is SMNVEV in the germline V gene (reference sequence). The junction had 11 bases not matched to a gene; V was cut back by 5 bases and J by 4 bases. The CDR3 sequence is 17 residues long. The CDR3 loop reads CASSIIGGRIGANVLTF. The CDR3 DNA reads as TGTGCCAGCAGTATAATAGGGGGCAGGATAGGGGCCAACGTCCTGACTTTC. The complete variable domain, with remaining parts taken from reference TRBV27 and TRBJ2-6, reads EAQVTQNPRYLITVTGKKLTVTCSQNMNHEYMSWYRQDPGLGLRQIYYSMNVEVTDKGDVPEGYKVSRKEKRNFPLILESPSPNQTSLYFCASSIIGGRIGANVLTFGAGSRLTVL.

This clone was seen just once. V usage is TRBV27 and J usage is TRBJ2-2; D remains unclear. The CDR3 contains 12 residues. V was clipped by 4 bases and J by 5 bases, with 5 bases between them. Germline V gene lookup returns CDR1 MNHEY and CDR2 SMNVEV (reference sequence). CDR3 protein: CASSWSTGELFF. The CDR3 coding sequence is TGTGCCAGCAGTTGGAGTACCGGGGAGCTGTTTTTT.